The sequence of this T cell receptor beta chain was determined in a study of blood T cell repertoires in COVID-19 (dated by TCRdb to 2018 to 2020). With regard to the full study: The collaborator samples originated in the United States, Italy and Spain and spanned the acute and convalescent phases of COVID-19. The material from the prospective study consisted of cDNA or gDNA derived from T cells, B-cell-depleted T cells, or PBMCs. The dataset comprised deeply sampled blood TCRbeta repertoires from subjects exposed to, actively infected with, or recovered from COVID-19. A freely available public database, intended as a resource for researchers studying the immune response to SARS-CoV-2, is where the repertoires were released. Samples came from the ongoing ImmuneRACE study (first 160 participants) plus 1,254 subjects from 6 global collaborators. The sample metadata nearly always contained a de-identified subject ID, COVID-19 status, age in years and sex. Where available, HLA class I and class II types were obtained from metadata supplied by the sample provider rather than from assay-based typing. The paper as a whole reports these results and caveats: The amount of clinical and demographic metadata varied by source and participant and was provided uncurated.

Collaborating institutions collected whole blood in K2EDTA tubes following their own protocols. For TCRbeta analysis, collaborators shipped samples as frozen whole blood, isolated PBMCs, or DNA extracted from either of those sample types. TCRbeta CDR3 regions were amplified from genomic DNA by means of the immunoSEQ Assay, a bias-controlled multiplex PCR. In the original analysis: The number of nucleated cells in each sample was estimated by amplification of reference gene primers within the assay. To quantify the absolute abundance of each unique TCRbeta CDR3 rearrangement, sequence reads were collapsed and filtered. For each sample, productive Simpson clonality was calculated by taking the square root of Simpson's diversity index across productive rearrangements. Sourced from immuneACCESS, this table was stored by TCRdb with only in-frame sequences that have V and J called. A share of the clones is absent; for the studies checked, an unresolved V gene accounts for under half, and the remainder has no known explanation. Clone size and V and J calls were adopted from that table, with D and trimming inferred from the DNA. This sample holds about 300,000 clones; around 89% were observed only once. Together, the top ten hold about 5% of the sample.

This clone was detected once. Its antigen is not yet known. No base-level quality is on record; no much larger clone is a single base apart. The clonotype originates from a man aged 35 to 55 with acute or convalescent COVID-19. The specimen was peripheral blood.

The encoded CDR3 is CASRTGQGGGYTF. The nucleotide sequence reads as follows: TGTGCCAGCAGGACGGGACAGGGTGGTGGCTACACCTTC. The receptor chain draws on TRBV6-5 and TRBJ1-2, with 9 junctional bases fitting TRBD1. The germline V gene provides CDR1 MNHEY and CDR2 SVGAGI. Germline trimming: 6 bases from V, 7 bases from J; junction bases outside gene matches: 6. The CDR3 runs 13 residues from the cysteine to the phenylalanine. Kept here is only the CDR3 DNA, which spans 39 bases and is read in frame from base 1.